This T cell receptor (beta chain) was recorded in a study of T cell responses to AZD1222 COVID-19 vaccine. Here immunoSEQ multiplex PCR was the method, and the copy in TCRdb shows in-frame clones only, minus some. Of about 120,000 clones in the sample, about 89% are singletons; the top ten hold approximately 4.8%. Note on this clone: Its target is unknown.

Study-wide points: Nearly half of the spike-specific TCRs reportedly recognize variant regions that carry no mutations. Donors skewed white British and female; clonal diversity was possibly underestimated. It was only a handful of AZD1222 recipients who were seropositive at baseline. The study found Spike-specific TCR breadth and depth rose after two AZD1222 doses.

The CDR3 consists of 18 residues. Germline assignment: CDR1 SGHVS and CDR2 FQNEAQ. With V trimmed by 5 bases and J by 5 bases, 14 bases remained unmatched. The clonotype comes from an adult in good health. The chain joins TRBV7-8 to TRBJ2-7; TRBD2 agrees at 14 bases. This specimen was peripheral blood, taken on day 0 of AZD1222 vaccination. CDR3 in amino acids: CASSRKGGLAGGLNEQYF. The CDR3 coding sequence is TGTGCCAGCAGCCGAAAGGGTGGACTAGCGGGGGGACTAAACGAGCAGTACTTC.